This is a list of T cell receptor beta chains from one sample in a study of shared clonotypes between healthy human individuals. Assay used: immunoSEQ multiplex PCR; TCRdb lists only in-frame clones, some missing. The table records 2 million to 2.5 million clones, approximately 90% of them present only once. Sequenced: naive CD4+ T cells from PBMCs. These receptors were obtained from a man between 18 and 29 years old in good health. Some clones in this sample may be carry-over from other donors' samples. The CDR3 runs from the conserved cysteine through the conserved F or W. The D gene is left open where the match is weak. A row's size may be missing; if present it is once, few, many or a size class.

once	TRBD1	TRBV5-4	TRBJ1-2	CASRRGTGLGYTF	TGTGCCAGCCGAAGGGGGACAGGGCTTGGCTACACCTTC
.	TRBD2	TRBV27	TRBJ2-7	CASRGLAGSSYEQYF	TGTGCCAGCAGGGGACTAGCGGGGAGCTCCTACGAGCAGTACTTC
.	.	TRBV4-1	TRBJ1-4	CASSQVGEKLFF	TGCGCCAGCAGCCAAGTCGGAGAAAAACTGTTTTTT
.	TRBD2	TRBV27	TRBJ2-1	CASSLRPSGTHTDENEQFF	TGTGCCAGCAGTTTAAGGCCTAGCGGGACACATACAGATGAGAATGAGCAGTTCTTC
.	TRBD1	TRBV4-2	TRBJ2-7	CASSPESGTGASYEQYF	TGTGCCAGCAGCCCCGAATCCGGGACAGGGGCCTCCTACGAGCAGTACTTC
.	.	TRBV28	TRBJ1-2	CASSLRGYGYTF	TGTGCCAGCAGTTTAAGGGGTTATGGCTACACCTTC
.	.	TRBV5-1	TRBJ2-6	CASTVDSGANVLTF	TGCGCCAGCACTGTGGACTCTGGGGCCAACGTCCTGACTTTC
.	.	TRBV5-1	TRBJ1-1	CASSLGGEAFF	TGCGCCAGCAGCTTGGGGGGTGAAGCTTTCTTC
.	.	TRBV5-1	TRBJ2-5	CASRQPFQETQYF	TGCGCCAGCAGACAGCCTTTCCAAGAGACCCAGTACTTC
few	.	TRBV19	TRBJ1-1	CATGQRTEAFF	TGTGCCACCGGACAGCGCACTGAAGCTTTCTTT
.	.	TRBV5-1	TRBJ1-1	CASSGDNMNTEAFF	TGCGCCAGCAGCGGCGACAACATGAACACTGAAGCTTTCTTT
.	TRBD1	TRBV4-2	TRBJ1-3	CASSQVGQGISGNTIYF	TGTGCCAGCAGCCAAGTGGGACAGGGAATCTCTGGAAACACCATATATTTT
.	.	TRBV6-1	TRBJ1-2	CASSVGRDGYTF	TGTGCCAGCAGTGTCGGTAGGGATGGCTACACCTTC
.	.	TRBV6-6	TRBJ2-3	CASSYRGQGFTDTQYF	TGTGCCAGCAGTTACCGTGGGCAGGGGTTCACAGATACGCAGTATTTT
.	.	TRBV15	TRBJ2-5	CATAHRAFDETQYF	TGTGCCACCGCTCACAGGGCCTTCGATGAGACCCAGTACTTC
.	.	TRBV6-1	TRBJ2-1	CASSEETWNEQFF	TGTGCCAGCAGTGAAGAGACATGGAATGAGCAGTTCTTC
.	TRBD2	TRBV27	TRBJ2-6	CASSPLALAGEDSGANVLTF	TGTGCCAGCAGTCCATTGGCACTAGCGGGAGAGGACTCTGGGGCCAACGTCCTGACTTTC
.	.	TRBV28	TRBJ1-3	CASSLRGNTIYF	TGTGCCAGCAGTTTGCGGGGAAACACCATATATTTT
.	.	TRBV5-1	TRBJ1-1	CASSSGLMNTEAFF	TGCGCCAGCAGCTCGGGACTCATGAACACTGAAGCTTTCTTT
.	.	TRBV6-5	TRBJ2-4	CASRNDRRAIQYF	TGTGCCAGCAGGAACGACCGGAGGGCCATTCAGTACTTC
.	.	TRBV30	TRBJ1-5	CAWSDRDNQPQHF	TGTGCCTGGAGTGACAGGGATAATCAGCCCCAGCATTTT
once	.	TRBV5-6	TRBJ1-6	CASSLKAPLSSSPLHF	TGTGCCAGCAGCTTGAAGGCCCCTCTCTCAAGTTCACCCCTCCACTTT
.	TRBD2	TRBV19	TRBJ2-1	CASSTLAGRNEQFF	TGTGCCAGTAGCACTCTAGCGGGTCGGAATGAGCAGTTCTTC
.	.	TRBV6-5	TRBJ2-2	CASSPPGRTTGELFF	TGTGCCAGCAGCCCACCGGGTCGCACCACCGGGGAGCTGTTTTTT
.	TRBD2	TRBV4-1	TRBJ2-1	CASSQDGLAFYNEQFF	TGCGCCAGCAGCCAAGATGGACTAGCGTTTTACAATGAGCAGTTCTTC
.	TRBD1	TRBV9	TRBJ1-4	CASSATGGPTNEKLFF	TGTGCCAGCAGCGCCACAGGGGGCCCAACTAATGAAAAACTGTTTTTT
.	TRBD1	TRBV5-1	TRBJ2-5	CASVPGQGFEETQYF	TGCGCCAGCGTCCCGGGACAGGGGTTCGAGGAGACCCAGTACTTC
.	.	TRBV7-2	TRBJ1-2	CASSSLPGHEGYTF	TGTGCCAGCAGCTCCCTACCGGGACACGAAGGCTACACCTTC
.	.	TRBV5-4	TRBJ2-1	CASSLGGSSSYNEQFF	TGTGCCAGCAGCTTGGGAGGGTCGAGCTCCTACAATGAGCAGTTCTTC
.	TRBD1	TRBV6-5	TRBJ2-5	CASSYSGQGRKTQYF	TGTGCCAGCAGTTACTCGGGACAGGGGAGAAAGACCCAGTACTTC
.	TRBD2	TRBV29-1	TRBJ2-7	CSVVRGSSYEQYF	TGCAGCGTTGTGCGGGGGAGCTCCTACGAGCAGTACTTC
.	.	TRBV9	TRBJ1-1	CASSAASGTEAFF	TGTGCCAGCAGCGCCGCCTCGGGAACTGAAGCTTTCTTT
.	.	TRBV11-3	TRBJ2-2	CASSFGGAGTGELFF	TGTGCCAGCAGCTTTGGTGGGGCCGGCACCGGGGAGCTGTTTTTT
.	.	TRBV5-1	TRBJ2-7	CASSLEATHYEQYF	TGCGCCAGCAGCTTGGAAGCGACTCACTACGAGCAGTACTTC
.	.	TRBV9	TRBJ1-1	CASSARVGDTEAFF	TGTGCCAGCAGCGCCCGGGTGGGGGACACTGAAGCTTTCTTT
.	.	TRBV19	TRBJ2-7	CASSIDSSQSSYEQYF	TGTGCCAGTAGTATAGATTCATCCCAAAGCTCCTACGAGCAGTACTTC
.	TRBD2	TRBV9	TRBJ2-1	CASSVDSGNTYNEQFF	TGTGCCAGCAGCGTAGATAGCGGGAACACCTACAATGAGCAGTTCTTC
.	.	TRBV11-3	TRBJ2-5	CASSLAGSETQYF	TGTGCCAGCAGCTTGGCGGGGTCAGAGACCCAGTACTTC
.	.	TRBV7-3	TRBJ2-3	CASSFPGVDTQYF	TGTGCCAGCAGCTTCCCTGGGGTGGATACGCAGTATTTT
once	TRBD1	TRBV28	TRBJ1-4	CASRTGQGGKLFF	TGTGCCAGCAGAACCGGACAGGGTGGCAAACTGTTTTTT
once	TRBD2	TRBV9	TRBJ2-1	CASTAAGGPPNEQFF	TGTGCCAGCACCGCAGCGGGAGGTCCACCCAATGAGCAGTTCTTC
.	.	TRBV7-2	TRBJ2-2	CASSLGLGTGELFF	TGTGCCAGCAGCTTAGGTCTGGGAACCGGGGAGCTGTTTTTT
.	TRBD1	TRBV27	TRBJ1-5	CASRPGTGGNQPQHF	TGTGCCAGCAGACCCGGGACAGGGGGCAATCAGCCCCAGCATTTT
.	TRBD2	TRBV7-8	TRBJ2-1	CASSFLAGMGEQFF	TGTGCCAGCAGCTTTCTAGCGGGAATGGGTGAGCAGTTCTTC
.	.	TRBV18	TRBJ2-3	CASSPRTDTQYF	TGTGCCAGCTCACCACGAACAGATACGCAGTATTTT
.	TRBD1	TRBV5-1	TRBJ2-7	CASSLQGASYEQYF	TGCGCCAGCAGCTTGCAGGGGGCCTCCTACGAGCAGTACTTC
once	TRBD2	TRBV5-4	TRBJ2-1	CASTPKLAGGGNEQFF	TGTGCCAGCACTCCGAAACTAGCGGGAGGGGGTAATGAGCAGTTCTTC
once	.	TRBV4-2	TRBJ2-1	CASSLGGARNEQFF	TGTGCCAGCAGCTTGGGTGGTGCCAGGAATGAGCAGTTCTTC
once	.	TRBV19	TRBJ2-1	CASSIGGITYNEQFF	TGTGCCAGTAGTATAGGGGGGATCACCTACAATGAGCAGTTCTTC
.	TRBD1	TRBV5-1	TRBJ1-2	CASRQGAKDGYTF	TGCGCCAGTCGACAGGGGGCGAAGGATGGCTACACCTTC
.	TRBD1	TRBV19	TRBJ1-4	CASTPGGGEKLFF	TGTGCCAGTACCCCAGGGGGCGGAGAAAAACTGTTTTTT
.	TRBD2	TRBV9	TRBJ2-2	CASSVVASGLVTGELFF	TGTGCCAGCAGCGTAGTGGCTAGCGGGCTGGTCACCGGGGAGCTGTTTTTT
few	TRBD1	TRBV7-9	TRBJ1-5	CASSNDRDGIQPQHF	TGTGCCAGCTCCAACGACAGGGATGGGATTCAGCCCCAGCATTTT
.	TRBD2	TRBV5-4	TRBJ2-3	CASSPSGTSGRYTQYF	TGTGCCAGCAGCCCCTCAGGGACTAGCGGGAGATATACGCAGTATTTT
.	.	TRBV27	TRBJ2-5	CASSSLRTRDRYQETQYF	TGTGCCAGCAGTTCACTCCGGACTAGGGACAGGTACCAAGAGACCCAGTACTTC